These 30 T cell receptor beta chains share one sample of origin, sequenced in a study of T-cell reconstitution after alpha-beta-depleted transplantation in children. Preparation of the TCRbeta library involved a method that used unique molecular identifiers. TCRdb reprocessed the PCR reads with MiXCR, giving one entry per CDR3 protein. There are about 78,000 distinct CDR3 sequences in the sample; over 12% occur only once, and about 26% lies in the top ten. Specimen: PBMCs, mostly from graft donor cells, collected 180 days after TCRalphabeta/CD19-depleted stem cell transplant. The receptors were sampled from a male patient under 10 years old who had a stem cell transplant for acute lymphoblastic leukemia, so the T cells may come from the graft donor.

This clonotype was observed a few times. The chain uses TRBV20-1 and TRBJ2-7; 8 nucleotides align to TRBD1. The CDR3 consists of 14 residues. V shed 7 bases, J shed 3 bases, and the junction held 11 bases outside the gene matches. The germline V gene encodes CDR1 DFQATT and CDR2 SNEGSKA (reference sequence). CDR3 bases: TGCAGTGGCCTACGGACAGGGTCGATCTACGAGCAGTACGTC. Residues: CSGLRTGSIYEQYV.

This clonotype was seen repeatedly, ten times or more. This CDR3 is CAIQGAGSVTDTQYF. As DNA, the CDR3 is TGTGCCATCCAGGGTGCGGGATCTGTCACAGATACGCAGTATTTT. The chain uses TRBV10-3 and TRBJ2-3; a possible D gene is TRBD2 (6 bases). V lost 8 bases, J lost 2 bases, and 17 bases lay in between. From germline, CDR1 is ENHRY and CDR2 SYGVKD. The CDR3 has 15 residues.

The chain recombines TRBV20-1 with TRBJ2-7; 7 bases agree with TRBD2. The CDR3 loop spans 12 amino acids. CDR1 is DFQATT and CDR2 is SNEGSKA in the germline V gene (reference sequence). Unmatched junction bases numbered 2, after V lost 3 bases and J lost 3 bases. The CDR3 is CSASGRYYEQYF. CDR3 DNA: TGCAGTGCTAGCGGGAGGTACTACGAGCAGTACTTC.

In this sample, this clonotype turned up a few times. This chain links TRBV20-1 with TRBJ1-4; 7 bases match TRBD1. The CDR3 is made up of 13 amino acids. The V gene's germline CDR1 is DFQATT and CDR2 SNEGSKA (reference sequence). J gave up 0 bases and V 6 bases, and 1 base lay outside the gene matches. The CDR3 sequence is CSAGQSTNEKLFF. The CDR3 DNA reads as TGCAGTGCGGGACAGTCAACTAATGAAAAACTGTTTTTT.

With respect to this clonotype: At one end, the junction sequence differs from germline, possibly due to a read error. The chain's CDR3 is CACSLERVADTNTGELFF. The DNA for the CDR3 is TGTGCCTGCAGTTTAGAAAGGGTAGCGGATACGAACACCGGGGAGCTGTTTTTT. The chain has TRBV12-3 or TRBV12-4 and TRBJ2-2, with D perhaps TRBD2 (6 bases). This CDR3 is built from 18 residues.

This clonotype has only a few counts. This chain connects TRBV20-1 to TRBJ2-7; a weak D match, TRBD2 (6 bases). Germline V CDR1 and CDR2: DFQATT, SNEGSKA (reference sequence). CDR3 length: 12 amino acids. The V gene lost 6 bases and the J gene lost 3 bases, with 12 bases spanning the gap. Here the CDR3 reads CSAAGTRYEQYF. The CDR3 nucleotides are TGCAGTGCGGCCGGGACTCGCTACGAGCAGTACTTC.

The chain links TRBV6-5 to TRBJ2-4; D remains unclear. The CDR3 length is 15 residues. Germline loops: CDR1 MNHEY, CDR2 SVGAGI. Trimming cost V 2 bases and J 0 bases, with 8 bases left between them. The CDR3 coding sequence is TGTGCCAGCAGTTACAGGGCTTTAGCCAAAAACATTCAGTACTTC. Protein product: CASSYRALAKNIQYF.

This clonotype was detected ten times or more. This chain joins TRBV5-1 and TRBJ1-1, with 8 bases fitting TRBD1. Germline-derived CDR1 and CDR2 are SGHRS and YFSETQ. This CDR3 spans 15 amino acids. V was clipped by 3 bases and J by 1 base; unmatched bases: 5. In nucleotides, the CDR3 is TGCGCCAGCAGCTCAACCGACAGGGGGAACACTGAAGCTTTCTTT. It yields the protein CASSSTDRGNTEAFF.

CDR3 nucleotides: TGCAGTGCTAGAGATCCTCTTGCTAGTGGGGGAAGAACCGGGGAGCTGTTTTTT. Protein product: CSARDPLASGGRTGELFF. J is TRBJ2-2 and V is TRBV20-1; D may match TRBD1 or TRBD2 (5 bases each). Germline loops: CDR1 DFQATT, CDR2 SNEGSKA (reference sequence). Trimming cost V 0 bases and J 5 bases, with 22 bases left between them. This CDR3 is 18 amino acids long.

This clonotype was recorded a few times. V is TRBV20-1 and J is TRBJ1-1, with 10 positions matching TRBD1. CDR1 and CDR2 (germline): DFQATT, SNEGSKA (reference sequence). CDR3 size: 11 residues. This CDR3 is CRDRGITEAFF. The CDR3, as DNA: TGCAGGGACAGGGGGATCACTGAAGCTTTCTTT.

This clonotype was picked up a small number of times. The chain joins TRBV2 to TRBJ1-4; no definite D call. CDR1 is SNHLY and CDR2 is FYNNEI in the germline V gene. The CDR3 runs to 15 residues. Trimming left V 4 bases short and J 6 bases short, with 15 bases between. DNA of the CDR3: TGTGCCAGCAGTGGATTAGTTGGGCCGTATGAAAAACTGTTTTTT. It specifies CASSGLVGPYEKLFF.

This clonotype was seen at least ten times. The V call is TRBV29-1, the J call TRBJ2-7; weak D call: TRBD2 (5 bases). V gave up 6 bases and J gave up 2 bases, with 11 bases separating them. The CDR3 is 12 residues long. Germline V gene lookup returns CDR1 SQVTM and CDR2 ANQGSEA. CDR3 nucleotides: TGCAGCGTCGAGCGGACTCCCTACGAGCAGTACTTC. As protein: CSVERTPYEQYF.

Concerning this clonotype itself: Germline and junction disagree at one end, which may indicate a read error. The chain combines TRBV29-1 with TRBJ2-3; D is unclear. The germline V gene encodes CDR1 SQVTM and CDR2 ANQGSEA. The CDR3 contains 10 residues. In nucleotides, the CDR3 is TGCAGCGTTGTTACAGTTACGCAGTATTTT. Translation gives CSVVTVTQYF.

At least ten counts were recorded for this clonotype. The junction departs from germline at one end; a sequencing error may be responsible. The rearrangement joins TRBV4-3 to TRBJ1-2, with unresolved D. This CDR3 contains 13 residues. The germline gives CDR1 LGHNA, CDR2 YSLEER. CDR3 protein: CASSPGLVYAYTF. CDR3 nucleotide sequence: TGCGCCAGCAGCCCGGGCCTAGTTTATGCCTACACCTTC.

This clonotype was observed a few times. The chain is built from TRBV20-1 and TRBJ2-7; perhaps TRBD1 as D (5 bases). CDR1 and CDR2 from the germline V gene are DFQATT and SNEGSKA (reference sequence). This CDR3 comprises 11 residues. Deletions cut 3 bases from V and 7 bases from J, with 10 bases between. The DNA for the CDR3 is TGCAGTGCTAGCCCGAACAGGGAGCAGTACTTC. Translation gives CSASPNREQYF.

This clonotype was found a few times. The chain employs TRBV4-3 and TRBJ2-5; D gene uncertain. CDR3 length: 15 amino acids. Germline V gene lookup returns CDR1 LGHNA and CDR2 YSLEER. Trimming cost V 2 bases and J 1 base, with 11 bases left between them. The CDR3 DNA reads TGCGCCAGCAGCCAAACCGGTGGCCCCCAAGAGACCCAGTACTTC. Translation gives CASSQTGGPQETQYF.

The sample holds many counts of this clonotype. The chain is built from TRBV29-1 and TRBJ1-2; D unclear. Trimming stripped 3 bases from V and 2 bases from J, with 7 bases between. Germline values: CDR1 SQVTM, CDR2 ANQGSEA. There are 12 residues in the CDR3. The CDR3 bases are TGCAGCGTTGACAAACCCAACTATGGCTACACCTTC. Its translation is CSVDKPNYGYTF.

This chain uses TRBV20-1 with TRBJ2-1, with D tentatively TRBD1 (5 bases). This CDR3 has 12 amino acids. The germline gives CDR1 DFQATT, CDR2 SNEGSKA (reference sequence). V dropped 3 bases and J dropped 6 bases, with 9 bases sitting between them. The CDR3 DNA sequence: TGCAGTGCTAGTAAGACAGCCAATGAGCAGTTCTTC. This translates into CSASKTANEQFF.

The CDR3 DNA is TGTGCCAGCAGCTTAGTAGCGGGAGCGTACAATGAGCAGTTCTTC. Its translation is CASSLVAGAYNEQFF. V and J are TRBV7-9 and TRBJ2-1; the match to TRBD2 covers 9 bases. Germline CDR1 reads SEHNR; CDR2 reads FQNEAQ (reference sequence). The CDR3 has 15 residues. With 1 base clipped from V and 4 bases from J, the junction kept 2 bases outside the gene matches.

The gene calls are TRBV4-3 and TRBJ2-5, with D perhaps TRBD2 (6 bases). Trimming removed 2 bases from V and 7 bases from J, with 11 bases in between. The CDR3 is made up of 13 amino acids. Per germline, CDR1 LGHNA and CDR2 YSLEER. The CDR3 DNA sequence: TGCGCCAGCAGCCAACGCCGGGAGTTGACCCAGTACTTC. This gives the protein CASSQRRELTQYF.

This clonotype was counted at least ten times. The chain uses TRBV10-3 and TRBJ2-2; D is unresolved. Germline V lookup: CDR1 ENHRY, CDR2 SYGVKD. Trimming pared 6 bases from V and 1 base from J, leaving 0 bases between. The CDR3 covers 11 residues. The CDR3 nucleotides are TGTGCCATCAGGAACACCGGGGAGCTGTTTTTT. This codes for CAIRNTGELFF.

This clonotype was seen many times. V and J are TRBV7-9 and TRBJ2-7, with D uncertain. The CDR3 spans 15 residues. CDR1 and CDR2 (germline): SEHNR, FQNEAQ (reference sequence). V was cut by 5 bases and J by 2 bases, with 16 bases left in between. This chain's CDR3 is CASSRKDLLTYEQYF. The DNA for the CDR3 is TGTGCCAGCAGCCGGAAGGATCTTCTTACCTACGAGCAGTACTTC.

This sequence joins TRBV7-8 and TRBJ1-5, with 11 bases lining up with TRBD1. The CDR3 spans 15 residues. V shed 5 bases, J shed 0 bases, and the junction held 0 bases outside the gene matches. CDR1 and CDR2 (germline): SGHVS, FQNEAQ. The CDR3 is CASSGTGGSNQPQHF. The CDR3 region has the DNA TGTGCCAGCAGCGGGACAGGGGGTAGCAATCAGCCCCAGCATTTT.

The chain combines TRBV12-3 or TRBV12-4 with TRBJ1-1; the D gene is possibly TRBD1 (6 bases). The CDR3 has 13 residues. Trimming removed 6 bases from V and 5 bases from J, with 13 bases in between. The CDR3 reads CASRSRGPTEAFF. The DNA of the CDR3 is TGTGCCAGCAGGTCCAGGGGTCCAACTGAAGCTTTCTTT.

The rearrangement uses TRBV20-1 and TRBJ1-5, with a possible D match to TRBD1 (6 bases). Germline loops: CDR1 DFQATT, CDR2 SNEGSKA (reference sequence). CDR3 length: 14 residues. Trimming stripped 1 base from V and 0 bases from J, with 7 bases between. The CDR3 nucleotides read TGCAGTGCTAGAGGACAGGTTAGCAATCAGCCCCAGCATTTT. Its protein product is CSARGQVSNQPQHF.

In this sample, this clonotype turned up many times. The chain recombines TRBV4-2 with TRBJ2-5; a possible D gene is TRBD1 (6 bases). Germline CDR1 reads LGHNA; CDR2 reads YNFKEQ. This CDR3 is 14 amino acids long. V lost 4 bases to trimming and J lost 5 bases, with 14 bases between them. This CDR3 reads CASSRQALGETQYF. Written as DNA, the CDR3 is TGTGCCAGCAGCCGACAGGCCCTCGGGGAGACCCAGTACTTC.

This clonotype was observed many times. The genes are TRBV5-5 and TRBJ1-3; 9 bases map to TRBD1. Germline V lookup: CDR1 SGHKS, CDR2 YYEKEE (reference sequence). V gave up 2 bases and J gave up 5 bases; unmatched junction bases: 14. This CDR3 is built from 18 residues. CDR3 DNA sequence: TGTGCCAGCAGCTTTAAAGTTACCCACGGACAGGGGCGAAACACCATATATTTT. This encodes CASSFKVTHGQGRNTIYF.

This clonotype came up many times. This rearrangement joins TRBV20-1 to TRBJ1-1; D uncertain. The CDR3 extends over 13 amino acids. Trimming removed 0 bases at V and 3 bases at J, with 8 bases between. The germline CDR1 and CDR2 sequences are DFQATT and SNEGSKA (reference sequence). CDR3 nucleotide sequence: TGCAGTGCTAGAGATCAACTATACACTGAAGCTTTCTTT. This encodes CSARDQLYTEAFF.

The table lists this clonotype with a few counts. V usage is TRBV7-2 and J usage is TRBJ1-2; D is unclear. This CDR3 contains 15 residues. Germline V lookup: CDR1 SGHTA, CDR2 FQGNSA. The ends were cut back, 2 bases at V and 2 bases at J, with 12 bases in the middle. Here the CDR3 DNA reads TGTGCCAGCAGCTTAAGACACGCGAACAACTATGGCTACACCTTC. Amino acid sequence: CASSLRHANNYGYTF.

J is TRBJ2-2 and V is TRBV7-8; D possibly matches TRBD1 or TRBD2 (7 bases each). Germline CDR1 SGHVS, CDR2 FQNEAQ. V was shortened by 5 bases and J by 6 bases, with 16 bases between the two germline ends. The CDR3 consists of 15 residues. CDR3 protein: CASSVRGGGAGELFF. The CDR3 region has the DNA TGTGCCAGCAGCGTCAGGGGGGGGGGCGCCGGGGAGCTGTTTTTT.